These 22 T cell receptor beta chains came from one sample sequenced in a study of beta chain features in type 1 diabetes. The isolated RNA, all of it, was reverse transcribed, so expressed TCRB transcripts were what got sequenced. The data were produced by immunoSEQ multiplex PCR, yet TCRdb's version contains in-frame clones alone and is incomplete. The sample contains 300,000 to 350,000 clones, 20% of which appear only once. Sequences were obtained from naive CD4+ T cells from blood. The receptors were sampled from a young woman in good health.

The chain employs TRBV27 and TRBJ2-7, with 7 bases identical to TRBD2. CDR1 is MNHEY and CDR2 is SMNVEV in the germline V gene (reference sequence). The CDR3 has 13 amino acids. After removal of 8 bases from V and 3 bases from J, the junction contained 7 bases not matched to a gene. Here the CDR3 reads CASSGGRGYEQYF. CDR3 in DNA: TGTGCCAGCTCAGGAGGGAGGGGCTACGAGCAGTACTTC.

The chain recombines TRBV11-1 with TRBJ2-7, with TRBD1 identical over 7 bases. Germline V gene data show CDR1 as SGHAT and CDR2 as FQDESV (reference sequence). The CDR3 consists of 16 residues. V shed 7 bases and J 3 bases; nucleotides not matched to a gene: 15. The CDR3 DNA sequence: TGTGCCAGCACCTACTTCAACAGGGGTAAGGTCTACGAGCAGTACTTC. Its translation: CASTYFNRGKVYEQYF.

This clone has more than one count but fewer than ten. The rearrangement joins TRBV29-1 to TRBJ1-5, with 9 bases matching TRBD1. Germline V gene data show CDR1 as SQVTM and CDR2 as ANQGSEA. With V trimmed by 5 bases and J by 3 bases, 5 bases remained unmatched. The CDR3 contains 14 residues. CDR3 bases: TGCAGCGTTACACAGGGGGCAGTCAATCAGCCCCAGCATTTT. Translation: CSVTQGAVNQPQHF.

The chain is built from TRBV25-1 and TRBJ1-1, with D perhaps TRBD1 (5 bases). The germline V gene encodes CDR1 MGHDK and CDR2 SYGVNS. This CDR3 has 15 residues. V dropped 2 bases and J dropped 0 bases, with 10 bases sitting between them. CDR3 sequence reads: CASSESAGLNTEAFF. The CDR3 DNA reads as TGTGCCAGCAGTGAAAGTGCAGGGCTGAACACTGAAGCTTTCTTT.

The V gene is TRBV10-3, the J gene TRBJ2-2; D is possibly TRBD1 (5 bases). Germline CDR1 is ENHRY and CDR2 is SYGVKD. The CDR3 has 14 residues. Trimming removed 4 bases at V and 3 bases at J, with 9 bases between. The CDR3, as DNA: TGTGCCATCAGTGGGACAATTTACACCGGGGAGCTGTTTTTT. Translated, it gives CAISGTIYTGELFF.

The V call is TRBV5-1, the J call TRBJ2-1; 9 bases align to TRBD2. V dropped 4 bases and J dropped 6; count of bases not matched to a gene: 8. The CDR3 has 15 amino acids. The germline V gene encodes CDR1 SGHRS and CDR2 YFSETQ. The CDR3: CASSPGLARPNEQFF. For the CDR3, the DNA is TGCGCCAGCAGCCCTGGACTAGCGAGACCCAATGAGCAGTTCTTC.

This clone came up a few times. The rearrangement links TRBV30 to TRBJ1-2; 9 bases are shared with TRBD1. J was trimmed by 0 bases and V by 8 bases; bases with no gene match: 13. The CDR3 spans 16 residues. Germline V lookup: CDR1 GTSNPN, CDR2 SVGIG (reference sequence). Here the CDR3 reads CALEGQGMTTNYGYTF. The CDR3 coding sequence is TGTGCCCTCGAGGGACAGGGCATGACCACTAACTATGGCTACACCTTC.

The genes are TRBV4-1 and TRBJ2-1, with 10 bases fitting TRBD2. Trimming at V came to 4 bases and at J to 6 bases, leaving 6 bases not matched to a gene. Germline CDR1 MGHRA, CDR2 YSYEKL. The CDR3 consists of 15 residues. In DNA, the CDR3 is TGCGCCAGCAGCCGTCTAGCGGGGGTAAGCAATGAGCAGTTCTTC. It specifies CASSRLAGVSNEQFF.

J is TRBJ2-1 and V is TRBV10-3, with 10 nucleotides matching TRBD2. CDR1 and CDR2 from the germline V gene are ENHRY and SYGVKD. The CDR3 is 13 residues long. The V segment lost 8 bases and the J segment 8 bases; nucleotides outside the gene matches: 6. CDR3 amino acids: CAISLAGADEQFF. Written as DNA, the CDR3 is TGTGCCATCTCCCTAGCGGGAGCTGATGAGCAGTTCTTC.

This clone was counted a few times. The chain carries TRBV9 and TRBJ2-5; 7 nucleotides agree with TRBD2. CDR3 length equals 14 residues. The trim removed 0 bases at V and 7 bases at J, leaving 6 bases unmatched. Looked up from germline, CDR1 is SGDLS and CDR2 is YYNGEE. The CDR3, as DNA: TGTGCCAGCAGCGTAGCTGGGACTACCGGGACCCAGTACTTC. Its protein product is CASSVAGTTGTQYF.

The CDR3 spells CAIRGDRDGKLFF. The CDR3 DNA sequence: TGTGCCATCAGAGGGGACAGGGATGGAAAACTGTTTTTT. This sequence joins TRBV10-3 and TRBJ1-4; 9 nucleotides match TRBD1. Germline CDR1 reads ENHRY; CDR2 reads SYGVKD. Losses at the gene ends were 6 bases for V and 10 bases for J; bases not matched to a gene: 6. The CDR3 spans 13 residues.

The chain uses TRBV6-5 and TRBJ2-5, with 8 bases aligning to TRBD1. V gave up 5 bases and J gave up 5 bases; unmatched junction bases: 4. The CDR3 is made up of 13 amino acids. Germline V gene data show CDR1 as MNHEY and CDR2 as SVGAGI. CDR3 residues: CASSGTGGETQYF. In nucleotides, the CDR3 is TGTGCCAGCAGTGGTACAGGGGGGGAGACCCAGTACTTC.

This clone was observed a handful of times. The chain combines TRBV6-5 with TRBJ2-3, with 7 bases aligning to TRBD2. The length of the CDR3 is 13 residues. Trimming removed 6 bases from V and 3 bases from J; junction bases left unmatched: 3. Germline-derived CDR1 and CDR2 are MNHEY and SVGAGI. The CDR3 DNA reads TGTGCCAGCAGAAAAGCGGGAACAGATACGCAGTATTTT. This gives the protein CASRKAGTDTQYF.

The rearrangement uses TRBV27 and TRBJ1-6, with 8 bases aligning to TRBD1. V dropped 2 bases and J dropped 6; count of bases not matched to a gene: 12. Germline V gives CDR1 MNHEY, CDR2 SMNVEV (reference sequence). The CDR3 is 18 residues long. CDR3 DNA sequence: TGTGCCAGCAGTTTACGGACAGGGTGGGAGGGGATTAATTCACCCCTCCACTTT. It encodes CASSLRTGWEGINSPLHF.

This sequence joins TRBV23-1 and TRBJ1-1, with D hard to call. TRBV23-1 is marked as an open reading frame, function uncertain. The CDR3 sequence is 14 residues long. Trimming took off 0 bases at V and 9 bases at J, with 14 bases between the two ends. The CDR3 bases are TGCGCCAGCAGTCAATCGTTGGAGCGACTTAAAGCTTTCTTT. This codes for CASSQSLERLKAFF.

This sequence joins TRBV13 and TRBJ2-5; 8 nucleotides align to TRBD1. The CDR3 spans 15 residues. Germline V lookup: CDR1 PRHDT, CDR2 FYEKMQ (reference sequence). V shed 3 bases and J 7 bases; nucleotides not matched to a gene: 10. CDR3 amino acids: CASSFQQGVWGTQYF. DNA for the CDR3: TGTGCCAGCAGCTTTCAACAGGGGGTCTGGGGGACCCAGTACTTC.

The chain recombines TRBV25-1 with TRBJ2-1, with D perhaps matching TRBD2 (6 bases). Germline lookup yields CDR1 MGHDK and CDR2 SYGVNS. The CDR3 length is 16 residues. Trimming took 3 bases from V and 1 from J, leaving 13 bases between them. DNA for the CDR3: TGTGCCAGCAGTGAGACTAGTGGCGTGTCCTACAATGAGCAGTTCTTC. As protein: CASSETSGVSYNEQFF. Together with reference TRBV25-1 and TRBJ2-1, the CDR3 gives the full variable domain: EADIYQTPRYLVIGTGKKITLECSQTMGHDKMYWYQQDPGMELHLIHYSYGVNSTEKGDLSSESTVSRIRTEHFPLTLESARPSHTSQYLCASSETSGVSYNEQFFGPGTRLTVL.

The chain couples TRBV7-9 to TRBJ2-1, with 13 nucleotides matching TRBD2. CDR1 is SEHNR, CDR2 FQNEAQ, per germline (reference sequence). The CDR3 consists of 19 residues. The V gene end was trimmed by 1 base and the J gene end by 4 bases; junction bases not matched to a gene: 10. The CDR3 DNA sequence: TGTGCCAGCAGCTTAGGGGGACTAGCGGGATTCGGCTTGTACAATGAGCAGTTCTTC. This sequence encodes CASSLGGLAGFGLYNEQFF.

This clone was counted between two and nine times. This rearrangement joins TRBV27 to TRBJ1-5; D unclear. Germline V gene lookup returns CDR1 MNHEY and CDR2 SMNVEV (reference sequence). V lost 3 bases and J lost 0, with 6 bases in between. The length of the CDR3 is 14 residues. CDR3 residues: CASSLSYSNQPQHF. The CDR3 DNA follows: TGTGCCAGCAGTTTGTCTTATAGCAATCAGCCCCAGCATTTT.

The chain links TRBV5-1 to TRBJ2-2, with TRBD2 matching 7 bases. J was trimmed by 2 bases and V by 1 base; bases with no gene match: 5. Germline CDR1 SGHRS, CDR2 YFSETQ. This CDR3 is 16 amino acids long. The CDR3 DNA sequence: TGCGCCAGCAGCTTGCGTAGCGGGCCAAACACCGGGGAGCTGTTTTTT. Protein: CASSLRSGPNTGELFF. The complete variable domain, with remaining parts taken from reference TRBV5-1 and TRBJ2-2, reads KAGVTQTPRYLIKTRGQQVTLSCSPISGHRSVSWYQQTPGQGLQFLFEYFSETQRNKGNFPGRFSGRQFSNSRSEMNVSTLELGDSALYLCASSLRSGPNTGELFFGEGSRLTVL.

The V gene is TRBV4-2, the J gene TRBJ2-5; 9 nucleotides line up with TRBD2. The length of the CDR3 is 20 residues. In germline, CDR1 is LGHNA, CDR2 YNFKEQ. V was pared by 5 bases and J by 2 bases, with 21 bases of the junction left unmatched. The CDR3 nucleotides are TGTGCCAGCAGCTACCTCACGCGGTCTAGCGGGGACCTGTCACAAGAGACCCAGTACTTC. Translation gives CASSYLTRSSGDLSQETQYF.

V usage is TRBV7-9 and J usage is TRBJ2-7; 8 nucleotides align to TRBD2. Trimming removed 7 bases from V and 2 bases from J; junction bases left unmatched: 7. CDR3 length equals 14 residues. CDR1 SEHNR and CDR2 FQNEAQ come from the germline V gene (reference sequence). CDR3 coding DNA: TGTGCCAGCATCCGATCGGGGGGGCCCTACGAGCAGTACTTC. Residues: CASIRSGGPYEQYF.